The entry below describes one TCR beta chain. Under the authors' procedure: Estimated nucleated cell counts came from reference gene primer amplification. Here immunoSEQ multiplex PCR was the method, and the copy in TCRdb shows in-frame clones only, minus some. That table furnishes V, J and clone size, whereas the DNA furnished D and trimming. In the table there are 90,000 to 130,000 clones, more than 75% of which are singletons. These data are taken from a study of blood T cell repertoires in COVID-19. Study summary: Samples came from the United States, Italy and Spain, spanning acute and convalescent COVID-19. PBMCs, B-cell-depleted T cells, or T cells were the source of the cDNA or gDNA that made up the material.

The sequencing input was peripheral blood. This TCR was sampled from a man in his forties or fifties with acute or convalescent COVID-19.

CDR3 DNA sequence: TGTGCCAGCAGTCGTCCCGGGACAGGGGGTTTTGTTGCAGATACGCAGTATTTT. Protein: CASSRPGTGGFVADTQYF. V and J are TRBV6-6 and TRBJ2-3; 11 bases fit TRBD1. CDR1 MNHNY and CDR2 SVGAGI come from the germline V gene (reference sequence). The ends lost 5 bases at V and 4 bases at J; junction bases unmatched: 14. CDR3 length: 18 residues.